The 15 T cell receptor beta chains reported below all come from one sample, sequenced in a study of blood T cell repertoires in COVID-19. Only in-frame clones appear in the TCRdb table, and some are missing; sequencing was by immunoSEQ multiplex PCR. The sample has a few hundred thousand clones; about nine tenths are singletons. Sample: PBMCs or T cells enriched from blood (not recorded which). These receptors all stem from a man younger than 35 who had recovered from COVID-19.

This CDR3 reads CASSQGPGHRPGGYTF. CDR3 coding DNA: TGCGCCAGCAGCCAGGGACCGGGACACCGCCCGGGAGGCTACACCTTC. The chain links TRBV4-1 to TRBJ1-2; the D gene is possibly TRBD1 (6 bases). Germline loops: CDR1 MGHRA, CDR2 YSYEKL. The CDR3 contains 16 residues. Trimming took off 3 bases at V and 8 bases at J, with 22 bases between the two ends.

The rearrangement uses TRBV5-1 and TRBJ2-7; possibly TRBD1 for D (5 bases). The CDR3 contains 11 residues. Trimming removed 6 bases at V and 5 bases at J, with 9 bases between. Germline V gene data show CDR1 as SGHRS and CDR2 as YFSETQ. CDR3 protein: CASKGANEQYF. In DNA, the CDR3 is TGCGCCAGCAAAGGGGCGAACGAGCAGTACTTC.

This chain joins TRBV19 and TRBJ1-1; D gene unclear. Germline CDR1 is LNHDA and CDR2 is SQIVND (reference sequence). V lost 4 bases to trimming and J lost 0 bases, with 9 bases between them. This CDR3 is built from 14 residues. CDR3 sequence (DNA): TGTGCCAGTAGTAGGGCGAGAATGAACACTGAAGCTTTCTTT. Translated, it gives CASSRARMNTEAFF.

The genes are TRBV18 and TRBJ2-1; 9 bases are shared with TRBD1. The CDR3 has 14 residues. CDR1 KGHSH and CDR2 LQKENI come from the germline V gene. Losses at the gene ends were 4 bases for V and 7 bases for J; bases not matched to a gene: 5. The CDR3 is CASSRDRDGNEQFF. The CDR3 nucleotides are TGTGCCAGCTCACGGGACAGGGATGGGAATGAGCAGTTCTTC.

This rearrangement joins TRBV28 to TRBJ1-1; 7 positions agree with TRBD1. Germline V CDR1 and CDR2: MDHEN, SYDVKM. J was trimmed by 11 bases and V by 6 bases; bases with no gene match: 12. The CDR3 has 13 residues. CDR3 in amino acids: CASRSNRGVEAFF. Here the CDR3 DNA reads TGTGCCAGCAGATCCAACAGGGGAGTTGAGGCTTTCTTT.

The V gene is TRBV14, the J gene TRBJ2-5; TRBD1 matches at 8 bases. CDR1 and CDR2 (germline): SGHDN, FVKESK. The length of the CDR3 is 13 residues. V shed 5 bases and J 6 bases; nucleotides not matched to a gene: 5. Here the CDR3 reads CASSYTGGKTQYF. DNA for the CDR3: TGTGCCAGCAGCTATACAGGGGGAAAGACCCAGTACTTC.

On this clone itself: An end of the junction differs from the germline gene, which may be a read error. The chain combines TRBV20-1 with TRBJ1-2; D unresolved. CDR1 is DFQATT and CDR2 is SNEGSKA in the germline V gene (reference sequence). This CDR3 comprises 11 residues. CDR3 nucleotide sequence: TGCAGTGCTAGAGATTGGTCGGACGGGAGATTC. Its protein product is CSARDWSDGRF.

The chain has TRBV7-9 and TRBJ2-7; 8 positions agree with TRBD2. This CDR3 contains 16 residues. V lost 5 bases, J lost 2 bases, and 11 bases stayed unmatched. Per germline, CDR1 SEHNR and CDR2 FQNEAQ (reference sequence). CDR3 region: CASSKPLAELPYEQYF. CDR3 nucleotides: TGTGCCAGCAGCAAACCACTAGCGGAGCTTCCCTACGAGCAGTACTTC. Drawing the rest from reference TRBV7-9 and TRBJ2-7, the complete variable domain is DTGVSQNPRHKITKRGQNVTFRCDPISEHNRLYWYRQTLGQGPEFLTYFQNEAQLEKSRLLSDRFSAERPKGSFSTLEIQRTEQGDSAMYLCASSKPLAELPYEQYFGPGTRLTVT.

V is TRBV19 and J is TRBJ2-3; D unresolved. The germline V gene has CDR1 LNHDA and CDR2 SQIVND (reference sequence). The CDR3 is 15 amino acids. Trimming took off 8 bases at V and 0 bases at J, with 15 bases between the two ends. CDR3: CASAPSGTSTDTQYF. DNA for the CDR3: TGTGCCAGTGCTCCCTCCGGTACTAGCACAGATACGCAGTATTTT.

V gene TRBV12-5 combines with J gene TRBJ2-2; tentative D call: TRBD1 (5 bases). Germline values: CDR1 LGHNT, CDR2 FRNRAP. V dropped 2 bases and J dropped 6 bases, with 19 bases sitting between them. The CDR3 consists of 17 residues. The CDR3 sequence is CASGLSVSRRAPGELFF. For the CDR3, the DNA is TGTGCTAGTGGTTTGTCCGTCTCTCGCAGGGCCCCCGGGGAGCTGTTTTTT.

This clone appeared once. This chain connects TRBV2 to TRBJ2-1; a weak D match, TRBD2 (5 bases). The CDR3 spans 16 residues. Germline-derived CDR1 and CDR2 are SNHLY and FYNNEI. The V and J ends lost 7 bases and 0 bases respectively, with 16 bases between them. The CDR3 protein is CASTAAGALSYNEQFF. For the CDR3, the DNA is TGTGCCAGCACCGCCGCGGGCGCCCTCTCCTACAATGAGCAGTTCTTC.

The chain uses TRBV19 and TRBJ1-2, with a tentative D call TRBD1 (5 bases). The V and J ends lost 5 bases and 8 bases respectively, with 12 bases between them. The CDR3 runs to 12 residues. The germline V gene has CDR1 LNHDA and CDR2 SQIVND (reference sequence). This CDR3 is CASSVRAGGYTF. The CDR3 DNA reads TGTGCCAGTAGTGTCAGGGCAGGGGGCTACACCTTC.

V gene TRBV18 combines with J gene TRBJ1-1; no reliable D call. Germline CDR1 KGHSH, CDR2 LQKENI. The CDR3 is 14 amino acids. Trimming stripped 3 bases from V and 4 bases from J, with 12 bases between. CDR3 DNA sequence: TGTGCCAGCTCACCTAACCCGGGGATCACTGAAGCTTTCTTT. It encodes CASSPNPGITEAFF.

The chain is built from TRBV6-5 and TRBJ2-5, with D uncertain. From germline, CDR1 is MNHEY and CDR2 SVGAGI. This CDR3 region has 13 residues. The V and J ends lost 6 bases and 3 bases respectively, with 11 bases between them. The CDR3 protein is CASSPEGEETQYF. DNA for the CDR3: TGTGCCAGCAGCCCCGAAGGAGAAGAGACCCAGTACTTC.

The chain uses TRBV5-6 and TRBJ2-7; possibly TRBD1 for D (5 bases). The germline V and J ends were trimmed by 2 bases and 2 bases, with 8 bases remaining between them. CDR3 length: 13 residues. Germline CDR1 is SGHDT and CDR2 is YYEEEE. CDR3 sequence (DNA): TGTGCCAGCAGCTTTGCCAGGGCCTACGAGCAGTACTTC. Translated, it gives CASSFARAYEQYF. Complete variable domain (other parts from reference TRBV5-6 and TRBJ2-7): DAGVTQSPTHLIKTRGQQVTLRCSPKSGHDTVSWYQQALGQGPQFIFQYYEEEERQRGNFPDRFSGHQFPNYSSELNVNALLLGDSALYLCASSFARAYEQYFGPGTRLTVT.